These T cell receptor beta chains were read from a single sample in a study of blood T cell repertoires in COVID-19. Clones were read by immunoSEQ multiplex PCR, and TCRdb kept only the in-frame ones, dropping some. The sample yields 250,000 to 300,000 clones, approximately 88% seen once. Sequencing was done on a sample of peripheral blood. The receptors stem from a man aged 50 or older with acute or convalescent COVID-19. Each CDR3 is given with its conserved first and last residue.

v_gene	j_gene	CDR3aa
TRBV4-2	TRBJ1-3	CASSQEGTHSGNTIYF
TRBV7-6	TRBJ1-1	CASSSRTGIMNTEAFF
TRBV19	TRBJ1-5	CASTPATIGPQHF
TRBV7-9	TRBJ1-1	CASSPGRESEAFF
TRBV3-1/TRBV3-2	TRBJ1-3	CASSPTGIGNTIYF
TRBV9	TRBJ2-7	CASSVGGGVNQRYEQYF
TRBV5-1	TRBJ2-2	CASSLVLTGELFF
TRBV5-1	TRBJ2-5	CASSLISQETQYF
TRBV6-5	TRBJ1-6	CASRDRDNSPLHF
TRBV7-7	TRBJ2-6	CASSPWTGSGANVLTF
TRBV5-1	TRBJ2-7	CASSLRDSPGGEQYF
TRBV5-1	TRBJ1-1	CASSGGAFPPEAFF